Listed here is a single T cell receptor (beta chain). Its target is unknown. This entry is derived from a study of Ad26.COV2.S vaccination and SARS-CoV-2 variants. Study-wide context: Donor was assigned to the Ad26.COV2.S arm of trial COV1001. Study-wide results and caveats: Measures of TCR breadth and depth may have fallen short of total T cell responses.

Only in-frame clones appear in the TCRdb table, and some are missing; sequencing was by immunoSEQ multiplex PCR. The sample includes a few hundred thousand clones, around 88% of them seen just once. CDR1 is MNHEY and CDR2 is SMNVEV in the germline V gene (reference sequence). The CDR3 loop spans 16 amino acids. Trimming removed 5 bases from V and 3 bases from J; junction bases left unmatched: 12. Documented treatment: around 19 received Ad26.COV2.S at low or high dose, single or two shots; about 5 received placebo; per-sample allocation not given. After the first vaccine or placebo injection, samples were drawn on day 63. Donation came from an adult in Boston who was aged 18-55 years.

The TCR was taken from a person aged 18-60 years who received the Ad26.COV2.S COVID-19 vaccine or a placebo. V gene TRBV27 combines with J gene TRBJ1-1; 7 nucleotides agree with TRBD1. The source was peripheral blood, collected in a trial of Ad26.COV2.S vaccine versus placebo. The CDR3 DNA sequence: TGTGCCAGCAGTCCTCGACAGGGAAGGGGGGACACTGAAGCTTTCTTT. Amino acids: CASSPRQGRGDTEAFF.